The rows below give T cell receptor beta chains drawn from one sample of a study of blood T cells in healthy people across ages. TCRdb ran MiXCR on the 5' RACE reads and lists one entry per CDR3 protein. The sample lists just under 900,000 distinct CDR3 sequences, 25% to 30% seen once, with 15% to 20% in the top ten. Sequenced: blood. The receptors here all came from a woman aged 80 or over in good health. The CDR3 runs from the conserved cysteine through the conserved F or W. Each record gives: clone size, V gene, D gene, J gene, CDR3 protein, CDR3 DNA. A D gene is named only where the DNA matches it firmly. Only part of the rows carry a size: once, few, many, or a class if the clone is expanded.

size: many
V: TRBV7-9
D: TRBD2
J: TRBJ2-5
CDR3: CASSFGRRSSGQETQYF
DNA: TGTGCCAGCAGCTTTGGGCGTCGGTCTAGCGGTCAAGAGACCCAGTACTTC

size: many
V: TRBV29-1
D: TRBD1
J: TRBJ1-2
CDR3: CSVAEGQGNGYTF
DNA: TGCAGCGTTGCCGAAGGACAGGGTAATGGCTACACCTTC

size: many
V: TRBV6-1
D: .
J: TRBJ2-3
CDR3: CASSEQGDVSTDTQYF
DNA: TGTGCCAGCAGTGAACAAGGGGATGTGAGCACAGATACGCAGTATTTT

size: .
V: TRBV7-2
D: TRBD1
J: TRBJ1-2
CDR3: CASSSRDRERNGYTF
DNA: TGTGCCAGCAGCTCCAGGGACAGGGAACGGAATGGCTACACCTTC

size: many
V: TRBV7-2
D: .
J: TRBJ1-2
CDR3: CASSPDRNGYTF
DNA: TGTGCCAGCAGCCCCGACAGGAATGGCTACACCTTC

size: many
V: TRBV7-2
D: .
J: TRBJ2-1
CDR3: CASSPRRTRGGVRSYNEQFF
DNA: TGTGCCAGCAGCCCCCGTCGGACTAGAGGGGGGGTAAGGTCCTACAATGAGCAGTTCTTC

size: many
V: TRBV12-3/TRBV12-4
D: TRBD1
J: TRBJ2-5
CDR3: CASRWGQGAGQETQYF
DNA: TGTGCCAGCAGGTGGGGACAGGGGGCTGGGCAAGAGACCCAGTACTTC

size: many
V: TRBV7-2
D: .
J: TRBJ2-7
CDR3: CASSLSVGGSFYEQYF
DNA: TGTGCCAGCAGCTTGTCCGTGGGGGGCAGTTTCTACGAGCAGTACTTC

size: many
V: TRBV4-3
D: .
J: TRBJ2-7
CDR3: CASSQDFAGTPYEQYF
DNA: TGCGCCAGCAGCCAAGATTTCGCAGGTACGCCCTACGAGCAGTACTTC

size: .
V: TRBV5-1
D: .
J: TRBJ2-7
CDR3: CASSLASGPYEQYF
DNA: TGCGCCAGCAGCTTGGCCTCAGGACCATACGAGCAGTACTTC

size: .
V: TRBV6-1
D: TRBD2
J: TRBJ2-5
CDR3: CASSEGGGTSETQYF
DNA: TGTGCCAGCAGTGAAGGCGGGGGGACGAGCGAGACCCAGTACTTC

size: many
V: TRBV28
D: .
J: TRBJ2-7
CDR3: CASSRGADEQYF
DNA: TGTGCCAGCAGTCGGGGAGCTGATGAGCAGTACTTC

size: few
V: TRBV12-3/TRBV12-4
D: TRBD1
J: TRBJ1-5
CDR3: CASSQTGLRQPQHF
DNA: TGTGCCAGCAGTCAGACAGGGCTCCGGCAGCCCCAGCATTTT

size: .
V: TRBV20-1
D: TRBD1
J: TRBJ1-5
CDR3: CSARGPGGTTNNQPQHF
DNA: TGCAGTGCAAGGGGGCCAGGGGGCACTACCAACAATCAGCCCCAGCATTTT

size: many
V: TRBV7-9
D: .
J: TRBJ2-1
CDR3: CASTQTEGRNYNEQFF
DNA: TGTGCCAGCACCCAAACTGAGGGCAGGAATTACAATGAGCAGTTCTTC

size: many
V: TRBV25-1
D: .
J: TRBJ2-5
CDR3: CASSLGSGRTKETQYF
DNA: TGTGCCAGCAGCCTTGGTTCGGGCAGAACGAAAGAGACCCAGTACTTC

size: many
V: TRBV20-1
D: .
J: TRBJ2-4
CDR3: CSAREGLAKNIQYF
DNA: TGCAGTGCTAGAGAAGGCCTAGCCAAAAACATTCAGTACTTC

size: .
V: TRBV7-2
D: TRBD2
J: TRBJ2-3
CDR3: CASSLGTTSGAQDTQYF
DNA: TGTGCCAGCAGCTTAGGTACGACTAGCGGGGCGCAAGATACGCAGTATTTT

size: .
V: TRBV11-3
D: .
J: TRBJ2-5
CDR3: CASSLDPRQHQETQYF
DNA: TGTGCCAGCAGCTTAGATCCCCGACAGCACCAAGAGACCCAGTACTTC

size: many
V: TRBV3-1
D: .
J: TRBJ1-2
CDR3: CASSQDGRVRYGYTF
DNA: TGTGCCAGCAGCCAAGATGGGAGGGTCCGCTATGGCTACACCTTC

size: .
V: TRBV19
D: .
J: TRBJ2-5
CDR3: CASSIRAGSQETQYF
DNA: TGTGCCAGTAGTATACGAGCCGGCAGCCAAGAGACCCAGTACTTC

size: few
V: TRBV28
D: .
J: TRBJ1-2
CDR3: CASSFWYGYTF
DNA: TGTGCCAGCAGTTTTTGGTATGGCTACACCTTC

size: few
V: TRBV9
D: TRBD1
J: TRBJ2-2
CDR3: CASSVGGTGVTGELFF
DNA: TGTGCCAGCAGCGTAGGAGGGACAGGGGTAACCGGGGAGCTGTTTTTT

size: .
V: TRBV20-1
D: .
J: TRBJ1-5
CDR3: CSARDRGRGFNQPQHF
DNA: TGCAGTGCTAGAGATCGAGGGAGGGGCTTCAATCAGCCCCAGCATTTT

size: .
V: TRBV27
D: TRBD1
J: TRBJ2-1
CDR3: CASSLRGQGLGYNEQFF
DNA: TGTGCCAGCAGTTTACGAGGACAGGGGTTGGGCTACAATGAGCAGTTCTTC

size: few
V: TRBV7-6
D: TRBD2
J: TRBJ2-5
CDR3: CASSQESSGRTHLYF
DNA: TGTGCCAGCAGCCAAGAATCTAGCGGGAGAACTCATCTGTACTTC

size: many
V: TRBV29-1
D: TRBD1
J: TRBJ1-1
CDR3: CSAGTGRYTEAFF
DNA: TGCAGCGCCGGGACAGGGAGGTACACTGAAGCTTTCTTT

size: .
V: TRBV20-1
D: .
J: TRBJ2-2
CDR3: CSARDILNTGELFF
DNA: TGCAGTGCACGGGACATCTTGAACACCGGGGAGCTGTTTTTT

size: .
V: TRBV2
D: .
J: TRBJ1-2
CDR3: CASSALGEIYPNYGYTF
DNA: TGTGCCAGCAGTGCCCTGGGGGAAATATATCCTAACTATGGCTACACCTTC

size: .
V: TRBV5-5
D: TRBD2
J: TRBJ2-4
CDR3: CASSWGLTGGEQYF
DNA: TGTGCCAGCAGCTGGGGACTAACGGGGGGAGAGCAGTACTTC

size: .
V: TRBV6-2/TRBV6-3
D: TRBD1
J: TRBJ1-1
CDR3: CASSVPQGGRAEAFF
DNA: TGTGCCAGCAGTGTCCCCCAGGGGGGGAGAGCTGAAGCTTTCTTT

size: many
V: TRBV7-9
D: .
J: TRBJ2-1
CDR3: CASITMYDEQFF
DNA: TGTGCCAGCATCACGATGTACGATGAGCAGTTCTTC

size: few
V: TRBV11-3
D: .
J: TRBJ1-1
CDR3: CASSLDPWTPGRNTEAFF
DNA: TGTGCCAGCAGCTTAGATCCTTGGACCCCCGGAAGGAACACTGAAGCTTTCTTT

size: many
V: TRBV7-2
D: .
J: TRBJ1-1
CDR3: CASTKAGRRRSSTEAFF
DNA: TGTGCCAGCACCAAAGCGGGCAGGAGGCGTAGCAGCACTGAAGCTTTCTTT

size: .
V: TRBV7-8
D: .
J: TRBJ2-6
CDR3: CASSSAWGSGANVLTF
DNA: TGTGCCAGCAGCTCAGCTTGGGGCTCTGGGGCCAACGTCCTGACTTTC

size: few
V: TRBV6-1
D: .
J: TRBJ2-7
CDR3: CASSPTGWEQYF
DNA: TGTGCCAGCAGTCCGACAGGATGGGAGCAGTACTTC

size: many
V: TRBV24-1
D: TRBD2
J: TRBJ2-3
CDR3: CATSDLGTSGGPVWTDTQYF
DNA: TGTGCCACCAGTGATTTGGGGACTAGCGGGGGGCCCGTGTGGACAGATACGCAGTATTTT